The sequence of this T cell receptor (beta chain) was determined in a study of blood T cell repertoires in COVID-19. Source study methods: Amplifying reference gene primers gave estimates of nucleated cell counts. Generated by immunoSEQ multiplex PCR, the TCRdb table keeps only in-frame clones and is missing some. The D gene and trimming were derived from the DNA, and the V and J assignments and clone size from that table. The table lists some 270,000 clones, 85% to 90% of them singletons. There are 14 residues in the CDR3. Germline-derived CDR1 and CDR2 are MNHEY and SMNVEV (reference sequence). Trimming removed 6 bases at V and 5 bases at J, with 16 bases between. Cohorts were determined from participant-reported clinical history. In its sample, this clone was seen once.

Input material: PBMCs or T cells enriched from blood (not recorded which). The V gene is TRBV27, the J gene TRBJ1-1, with D tentatively TRBD1 (6 bases). This clonotype originated in a young woman with acute COVID-19. This CDR3 reads CASRETGWRTEAFF. The CDR3 nucleotides read TGTGCCAGCAGAGAAACAGGGTGGAGGACTGAAGCTTTCTTT.